This T cell receptor beta chain derives from a study of T cells in Graves' hyperthyroidism and ophthalmopathy. Trimming took 6 bases from V and 5 from J; bases not matched to a gene: 7. This CDR3 comprises 15 residues. The germline V gene encodes CDR1 SGHTA and CDR2 FQGNSA. The TCR beta CDR3 regions underwent amplification using RNA transcripts as the source. In the first-round RT-PCR of the TCR CDR3, the HTBI primer set was used. A single record per CDR3 protein comes from TCRdb applying MiXCR to the multiplex PCR reads. The data hold nearly 600,000 distinct CDR3 sequences, with about 15% observed a single time. This clonotype occurred many times. Out of approximately 10 ml of fresh peripheral blood came the PBMCs.

This chain joins TRBV7-2 and TRBJ1-1; 12 bases fit TRBD1. This clonotype originated in a woman aged 25 to 39 with Graves' hyperthyroidism that later progressed to Graves' ophthalmopathy. Sequencing was done on a sample of blood. CDR3 sequence (DNA): TGTGCCAGCAGGGCTGGGACAGGGGGCAAAACTGAAGCTTTCTTT. Protein: CASRAGTGGKTEAFF.